This T cell receptor (beta chain) was captured in a study of cytomegalovirus exposure and HLA in healthy donors. Study-wide results and caveats: The authors reported that TCR beta sequences could predict HLA-A and HLA-B alleles. These predictions were accurate for most subjects in the first cohort.

PCR used 60 Vbeta primers and 13 Jbeta primers. Data came from immunoSEQ multiplex PCR; TCRdb stores just in-frame clones and leaves some out. The data show nearly 110,000 clones, 73% seen once. V lost 6 bases to trimming and J lost 0 bases, with 12 bases between them. The CDR3 has 15 amino acids. Germline loops: CDR1 KGHSH, CDR2 LQKENI. This clone was seen a few times. Its antigen is unknown. This sequence originates from a man aged 30 to 45 in good health and CMV-seronegative. Sequencing was done on a sample of PBMCs. The rearrangement uses TRBV18 and TRBJ1-5; D gene unclear. The CDR3 spells CASSRGDGSNQPQHF. Here the CDR3 DNA reads TGTGCCAGCTCCCGGGGTGACGGTAGCAATCAGCCCCAGCATTTT.